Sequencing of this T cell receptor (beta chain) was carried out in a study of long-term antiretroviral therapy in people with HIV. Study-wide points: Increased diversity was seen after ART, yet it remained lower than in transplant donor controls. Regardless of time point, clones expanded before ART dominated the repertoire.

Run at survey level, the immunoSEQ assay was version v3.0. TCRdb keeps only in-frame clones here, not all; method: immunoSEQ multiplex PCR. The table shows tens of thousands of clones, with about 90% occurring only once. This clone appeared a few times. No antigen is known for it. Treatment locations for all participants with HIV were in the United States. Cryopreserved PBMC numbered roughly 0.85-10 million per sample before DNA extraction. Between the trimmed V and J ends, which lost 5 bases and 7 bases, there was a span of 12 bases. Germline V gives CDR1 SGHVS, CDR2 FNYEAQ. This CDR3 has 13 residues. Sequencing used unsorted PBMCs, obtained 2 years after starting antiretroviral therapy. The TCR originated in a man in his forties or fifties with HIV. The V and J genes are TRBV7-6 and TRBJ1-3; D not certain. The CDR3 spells CASSPGIRNTIYF. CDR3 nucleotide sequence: TGTGCCAGCAGCCCCGGTATACGTAACACCATATATTTT. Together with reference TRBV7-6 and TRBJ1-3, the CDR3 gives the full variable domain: GAGVSQSPRYKVTKRGQDVALRCDPISGHVSLYWYRQALGQGPEFLTYFNYEAQQDKSGLPNDRFSAERPEGSISTLTIQRTEQRDSAMYRCASSPGIRNTIYFGEGSWLTVV.